The clone carrying this TCR beta chain has only a few counts. Described time point: newly diagnosed GD, antithyroid drugs for less than 3 months. The TCR library was made from RNA that had been extracted from PBMCs in TRIzol. Graves' disease was diagnosed by American Thyroid Association guidelines. Roughly 10-milliliter peripheral blood samples went into EDTA tubes. The data are from a study of regulatory T cells in long-lasting Graves disease. The V end lost 2 bases, the J end lost 3 bases, and 8 bases lay between the germline ends. This CDR3 comprises 13 residues. Germline values: CDR1 MNHEY, CDR2 SVGAGI. TCR beta libraries were built with iRepertoire HTBI primers and Arm-PCR of CDR3 regions. TCRdb passed the multiplex PCR reads through MiXCR, listing each CDR3 protein once. In the table there are approximately 490,000 distinct CDR3 sequences, 15% to 20% of which are singletons. These sequences were also reported in another study, on T cells in Graves' hyperthyroidism and ophthalmopathy. This second study says: An absence of ophthalmopathy progression within 18 months meant stable Graves' hyperthyroidism.

This TCR was sampled from a man aged 40-50 years with Graves disease. This specimen was peripheral blood mononuclear cells (PBMCs), taken at new diagnosis, from a patient treated with antithyroid drugs. This chain links TRBV6-5 with TRBJ2-7; D ambiguous. In nucleotides, the CDR3 is TGTGCCAGCAGTTACCGCATCCTCTACGAGCAGTACTTC. Its translation is CASSYRILYEQYF.